The entry below describes one T cell receptor (beta chain). The data originate from a study of blood T cell repertoires in COVID-19. Profiled with immunoSEQ multiplex PCR; TCRdb holds only in-frame clones, not every one. Of 250,000 to 300,000 clones listed, about 73% are singletons. From germline, CDR1 is KGHSH and CDR2 LQKENI. The CDR3 has 16 amino acids. Trimming took 3 bases from V and 1 from J; bases not matched to a gene: 7. The sequencing sample was made of peripheral blood. The TCR was taken from an elderly woman with acute or convalescent COVID-19. The V gene is TRBV18, the J gene TRBJ1-2; 8 bases align to TRBD1. CDR3 in DNA: TGTGCCAGCTCACCTGGGACAGGCCGATTTAACTATGGCTACACCTTC. Its protein product is CASSPGTGRFNYGYTF.